This T cell receptor (beta chain) was documented in a study of blood T cell repertoires in COVID-19 (dated by TCRdb to between 2020 and 2021). Regarding the research as a whole: Collaborator samples came from the United States, Italy and Spain and covered acute and convalescent phases of COVID-19. Deeply sampled blood TCRbeta repertoires from subjects exposed to, actively infected with, or recovered from COVID-19 were included in the dataset. The prospective study material was composed of cDNA or gDNA derived from T cells, B-cell-depleted T cells, or PBMCs. The sample metadata nearly always contained a de-identified subject ID, COVID-19 status, age in years and sex. The samples were drawn from the first 160 participants of the ongoing ImmuneRACE study and from 1,200 or so subjects provided by 6 global collaborators. The repertoires were released in a freely available public database meant as a resource for research on the immune response to SARS-CoV-2. Where HLA class I and class II types were available, the types were taken from metadata supplied by the sample provider, not from assay-based typing.

The collaborating institutions used their own protocols to collect whole blood in K2EDTA tubes. For TCRbeta analysis, collaborator samples were shipped as frozen whole blood, as isolated PBMCs, or as DNA extracted from either sample type. TCRbeta CDR3 regions were amplified from genomic DNA by means of the immunoSEQ Assay, a bias-controlled multiplex PCR. The study's processing was this. The number of nucleated cells in each sample was estimated by amplification of reference gene primers within the assay. To quantify the absolute abundance of each unique TCRbeta CDR3 rearrangement, sequence reads were collapsed and filtered. For each sample, productive Simpson clonality was calculated by taking the square root of Simpson's diversity index across productive rearrangements. TCRdb stores this immuneACCESS table with in-frame sequences only. Part of the clones is absent; in the studies checked, under half of the shortfall reflects unresolved V genes, and no reason is known for the rest. The DNA gave D and trimming, while V, J and clone size come from that table. Here the sample has fewer than 350,000 clones; about 82% occur a single time. Of the sample, less than 4.5% is held by the ten largest clones.

On this clone: The antigen this receptor binds is unknown. Base qualities are not provided; no much larger clone lies one nucleotide away.

The CDR3 starts with the cysteine, ends with the phenylalanine, and has 14 residues. Only the CDR3 DNA stays, 42 bases, in frame from base 1. CDR1 and CDR2 are drawn from the germline V gene: SGHRS, YFSETQ. V lost 1 base and J lost 1 base, and the count of bases not matched to a germline gene is 0. What the study reported, not specific to this receptor: The quantity of clinical and demographic metadata differed by source and by participant and was supplied without curation.

Recombination linked TRBV5-1 to TRBJ2-5; the central 8 bases match TRBD1. This sequence was found in a woman aged 45-65 years with active or convalescent COVID-19. The sequenced sample was peripheral blood. CDR3 reads: CASSLTGGQETQYF. The DNA sequence follows: TGCGCCAGCAGCTTGACAGGGGGCCAAGAGACCCAGTACTTC.